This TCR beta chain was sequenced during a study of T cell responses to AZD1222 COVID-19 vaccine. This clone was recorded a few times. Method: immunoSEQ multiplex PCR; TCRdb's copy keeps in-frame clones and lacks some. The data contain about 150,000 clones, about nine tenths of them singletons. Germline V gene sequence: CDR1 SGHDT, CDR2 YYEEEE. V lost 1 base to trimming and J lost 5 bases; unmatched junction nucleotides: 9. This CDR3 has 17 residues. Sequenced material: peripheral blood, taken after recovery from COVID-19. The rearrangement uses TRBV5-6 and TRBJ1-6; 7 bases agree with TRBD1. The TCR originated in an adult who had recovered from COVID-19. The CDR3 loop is CASSLRGDRRHNSPLHF. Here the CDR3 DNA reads TGTGCCAGCAGCTTGAGGGGGGACAGAAGACATAATTCACCCCTCCACTTT.